This section outlines one T cell receptor (beta chain) sequence together with its context. Between the trimmed V and J ends, which lost 5 bases and 0 bases, there was a span of 9 bases. This CDR3 spans 14 amino acids. Germline CDR1 and CDR2: SGHTA and FQGNSA. This entry belongs to a study of OX40 agonist ivuxolimab in advanced cancers. Sequenced by immunoSEQ multiplex PCR; TCRdb stores in-frame clones only, minus some. The repertoire includes about 55,000 clones, around four fifths of them detected once, and over 3.5% sits in the top ten. The chain employs TRBV7-2 and TRBJ2-3, with D maybe TRBD2 (5 bases). The sample was CD4+ or CD8+ T cells sorted from blood, taken in a trial of the OX40 agonist ivuxolimab. This clonotype was sampled from an adult with an advanced solid tumor such as melanoma, head and neck, liver or kidney cancer. CDR3 protein: CASSPGLSTDTQYF. CDR3 nucleotide sequence: TGTGCCAGCAGCCCAGGACTCAGCACAGATACGCAGTATTTT.